The 9 T cell receptor beta chains presented below share a single source sample, sequenced in a study of molecular identifiers for immune sequencing clone quantification. TCRdb re-analysed the PCR reads in MiXCR, keeping a single row per CDR3 protein. The sample includes 300,000 to 400,000 distinct CDR3 sequences, around 21% of them seen just once. The sequenced material came from naive CD8+ T cells from blood, with Jurkat cell RNA spiked in. Subset described: FACS-sorted CD8+CD4-CCR7+CD45RA+ naive T cells. The receptors were gathered from a human donor in good health. Some libraries in this study had Jurkat cell RNA spiked in.

This clonotype was counted at least ten times. V is TRBV20-1 and J is TRBJ2-3; D may be TRBD1 or TRBD2 (6 bases each). The CDR3 has 15 amino acids. The germline V gene has CDR1 DFQATT and CDR2 SNEGSKA (reference sequence). The germline V and J ends were trimmed by 1 base and 6 bases, with 17 bases remaining between them. This CDR3 reads CSARGGWGAHDTQYF. The CDR3, as DNA: TGCAGTGCTAGAGGCGGCTGGGGGGCGCATGATACGCAGTATTTT.

This clonotype was detected only a few times. This chain uses TRBV3-1 with TRBJ1-1; D might be TRBD1 (6 bases). Germline V lookup: CDR1 LGHDT, CDR2 YNNKEL (reference sequence). Trimming removed 3 bases at V and 7 bases at J, with 9 bases between. The CDR3 is 12 amino acids. The CDR3 loop is CASSHGQIEAFF. The DNA for the CDR3 is TGTGCCAGCAGCCATGGACAGATTGAAGCTTTCTTT.

This clonotype was picked up many times. The chain links TRBV28 to TRBJ2-1; 8 bases agree with TRBD2. The germline V gene encodes CDR1 MDHEN and CDR2 SYDVKM. The CDR3 consists of 15 residues. V lost 3 bases, J lost 7 bases, and 8 bases stayed unmatched. For the CDR3, the DNA is TGTGCCAGCAGTTTCCGTGGACTAGCAGCAAATGAGCAGTTCTTC. This gives the protein CASSFRGLAANEQFF. The whole variable domain, filled in from reference TRBV28 and TRBJ2-1, reads DVKVTQSSRYLVKRTGEKVFLECVQDMDHENMFWYRQDPGLGLRLIYFSYDVKMKEKGDIPEGYSVSREKKERFSLILESASTNQTSMYLCASSFRGLAANEQFFGPGTRLTVL.

The table lists this clonotype with many counts. The V and J genes are TRBV29-1 and TRBJ1-5; D is perhaps TRBD1 (6 bases). This CDR3 region has 19 residues. Germline CDR1 and CDR2: SQVTM and ANQGSEA. The ends were cut back, 5 bases at V and 0 bases at J, with 26 bases in the middle. Here the CDR3 DNA reads TGCAGCGTTAGGGGGGGCCCGTTGGATCACAGCTTTAGCAATCAGCCCCAGCATTTT. Encoded protein: CSVRGGPLDHSFSNQPQHF.

Ten or more counts support this clonotype. The CDR3 region has the DNA TGCAGTGCTAGACGTAATCAGCCCCAGCATTTT. Translated: CSARRNQPQHF. This chain joins TRBV20-1 and TRBJ1-5, with D unresolved. The germline V gene encodes CDR1 DFQATT and CDR2 SNEGSKA (reference sequence). This CDR3 comprises 11 residues. Trimming removed 2 bases at V and 4 bases at J, with 3 bases between.

Many counts were recorded for this clonotype. The chain recombines TRBV20-1 with TRBJ1-1; possible D gene TRBD1, 5 bases. The CDR3 is made up of 13 amino acids. Germline V CDR1 and CDR2: DFQATT, SNEGSKA (reference sequence). V was pared by 5 bases and J by 6 bases, with 16 bases between. As DNA, the CDR3 is TGCAGTGCTCCATCCGAAGGGGCTGCTGAAGCTTTCTTT. As protein: CSAPSEGAAEAFF.

The V and J genes are TRBV27 and TRBJ2-5; 10 positions agree with TRBD2. Germline V gene sequence: CDR1 MNHEY, CDR2 SMNVEV (reference sequence). Trimming cost V 2 bases and J 3 bases; bases outside gene matches: 6. This CDR3 has 16 amino acids. CDR3 sequence (DNA): TGTGCCAGCAGTTTACTAGCGGGGGCCCCTGAAGAGACCCAGTACTTC. Its translation is CASSLLAGAPEETQYF.

The rearrangement joins TRBV6-5 to TRBJ1-1; no clear D gene. This CDR3 spans 13 amino acids. The V gene lost 2 bases and the J gene lost 3 bases, with 7 bases spanning the gap. Germline CDR1 and CDR2: MNHEY and SVGAGI. Here the CDR3 reads CASSYLRDTEAFF. CDR3 DNA sequence: TGTGCCAGCAGTTACCTAAGGGACACTGAAGCTTTCTTT.

This clonotype was picked up many times. The chain has TRBV5-6 and TRBJ2-7, with D unresolved. The V and J ends lost 5 bases and 2 bases respectively, with 14 bases between them. The germline V gene has CDR1 SGHDT and CDR2 YYEEEE. This CDR3 is built from 14 residues. In nucleotides, the CDR3 is TGTGCCAGCAGTCGTCAGGACCTTACCTACGAGCAGTACTTC. This encodes CASSRQDLTYEQYF.